This T cell receptor (beta chain) is drawn from a study of T-cell reconstitution after alpha-beta-depleted transplantation in children. This clonotype came up many times. Unique molecular identifiers were incorporated when the TCRbeta library was constructed. Each CDR3 protein is one row after TCRdb ran MiXCR on the PCR reads. This sample yields about 610,000 distinct CDR3 sequences, of which 10% are seen a single time; 4% belongs to the top ten. Trimming took 6 bases from V and 4 from J; bases not matched to a gene: 2. The length of the CDR3 is 15 residues. Per the germline V gene, CDR1 is SEHNR and CDR2 is FQNEAQ (reference sequence).

Sequencing was performed on PBMCs from the stem cell graft donor, taken from the stem cell graft. This chain joins TRBV7-9 and TRBJ2-2; 13 bases align to TRBD2. The TCR comes from a human donor who donated a stem cell graft to a child with acute myeloid leukemia. The CDR3 DNA reads TGTGCCAGCAGACGGACTAGCGGGAGCACCGGGGAGCTGTTTTTT. Amino acid sequence: CASRRTSGSTGELFF.